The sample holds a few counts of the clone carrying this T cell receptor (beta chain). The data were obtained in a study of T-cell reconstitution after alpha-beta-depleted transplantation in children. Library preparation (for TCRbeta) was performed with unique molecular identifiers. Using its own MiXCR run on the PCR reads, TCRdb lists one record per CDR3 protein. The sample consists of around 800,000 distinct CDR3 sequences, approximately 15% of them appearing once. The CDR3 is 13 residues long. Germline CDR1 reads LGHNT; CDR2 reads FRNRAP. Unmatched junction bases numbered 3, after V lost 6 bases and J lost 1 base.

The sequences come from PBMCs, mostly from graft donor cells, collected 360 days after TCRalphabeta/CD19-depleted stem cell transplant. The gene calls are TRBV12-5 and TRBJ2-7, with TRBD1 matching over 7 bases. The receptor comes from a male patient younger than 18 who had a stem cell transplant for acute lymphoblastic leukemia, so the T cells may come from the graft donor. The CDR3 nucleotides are TGTGCTAGTGGACCGGGACAGTCCTACGAGCAGTACTTC. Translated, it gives CASGPGQSYEQYF.